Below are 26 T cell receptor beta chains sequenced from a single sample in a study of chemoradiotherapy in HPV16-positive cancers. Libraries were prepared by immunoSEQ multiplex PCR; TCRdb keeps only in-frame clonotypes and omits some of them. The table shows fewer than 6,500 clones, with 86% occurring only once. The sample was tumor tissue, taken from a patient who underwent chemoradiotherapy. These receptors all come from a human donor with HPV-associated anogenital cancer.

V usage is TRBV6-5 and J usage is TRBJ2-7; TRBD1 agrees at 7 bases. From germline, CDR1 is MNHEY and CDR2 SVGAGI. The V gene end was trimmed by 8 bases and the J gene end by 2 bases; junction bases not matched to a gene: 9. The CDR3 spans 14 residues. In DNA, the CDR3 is TGTGCCAGCCGAGAGGGGGCATTAACCTACGAGCAGTACTTC. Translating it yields CASREGALTYEQYF.

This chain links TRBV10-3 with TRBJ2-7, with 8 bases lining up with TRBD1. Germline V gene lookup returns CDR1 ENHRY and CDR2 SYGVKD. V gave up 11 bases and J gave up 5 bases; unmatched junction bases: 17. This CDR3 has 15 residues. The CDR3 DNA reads TGTGCCGCACGAGATGGGACAGGCGTAAGGAACGAGCAGTACTTC. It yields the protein CAARDGTGVRNEQYF.

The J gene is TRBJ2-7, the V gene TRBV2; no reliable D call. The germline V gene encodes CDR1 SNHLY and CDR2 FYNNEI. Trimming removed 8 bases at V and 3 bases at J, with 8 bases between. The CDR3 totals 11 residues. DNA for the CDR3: TGTGCCAGCTCTGGGGACTACGAGCAGTACTTC. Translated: CASSGDYEQYF.

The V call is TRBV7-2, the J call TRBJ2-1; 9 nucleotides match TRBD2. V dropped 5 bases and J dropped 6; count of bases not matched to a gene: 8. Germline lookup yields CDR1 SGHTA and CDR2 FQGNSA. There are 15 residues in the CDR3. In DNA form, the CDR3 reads TGTGCCAGCAGCCCGACTAGCGGCCTTAGCAATGAGCAGTTCTTC. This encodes CASSPTSGLSNEQFF.

CDR3 amino acids: CASRSRDGIIMNTEAFF. For the CDR3, the DNA is TGCGCCAGCAGATCTCGGGACGGAATAATCATGAACACTGAAGCTTTCTTT. The chain is built from TRBV5-1 and TRBJ1-1, with a possible D match to TRBD1 (5 bases). Germline V gene sequence: CDR1 SGHRS, CDR2 YFSETQ. Trimming removed 5 bases at V and 0 bases at J, with 20 bases between. The CDR3 covers 17 residues.

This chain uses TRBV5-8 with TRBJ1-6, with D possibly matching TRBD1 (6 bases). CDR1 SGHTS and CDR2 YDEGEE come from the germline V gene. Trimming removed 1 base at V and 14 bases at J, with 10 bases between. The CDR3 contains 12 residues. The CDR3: CASSLRGGALHF. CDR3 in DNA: TGTGCCAGCAGCTTGAGAGGGGGGGCCCTCCACTTT.

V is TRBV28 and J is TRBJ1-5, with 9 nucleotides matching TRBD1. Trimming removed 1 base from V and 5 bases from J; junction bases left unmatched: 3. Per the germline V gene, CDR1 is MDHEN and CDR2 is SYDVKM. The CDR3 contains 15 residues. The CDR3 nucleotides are TGTGCCAGCAGTTTATATGACAGGGGGGATCAGCCCCAGCATTTT. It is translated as CASSLYDRGDQPQHF.

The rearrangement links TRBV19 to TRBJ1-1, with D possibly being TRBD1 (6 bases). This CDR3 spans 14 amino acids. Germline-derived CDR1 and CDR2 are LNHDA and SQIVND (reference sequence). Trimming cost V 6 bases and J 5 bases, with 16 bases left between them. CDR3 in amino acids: CASSETGLGTEAFF. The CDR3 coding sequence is TGTGCCAGTAGCGAAACAGGGCTAGGGACTGAAGCTTTCTTT.

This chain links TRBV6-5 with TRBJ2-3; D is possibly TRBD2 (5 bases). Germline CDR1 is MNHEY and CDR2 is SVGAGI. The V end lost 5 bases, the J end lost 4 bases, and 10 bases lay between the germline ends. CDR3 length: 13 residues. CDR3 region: CASSPGFSDTQYF. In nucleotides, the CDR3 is TGTGCCAGCAGTCCGGGATTCTCAGATACGCAGTATTTT.

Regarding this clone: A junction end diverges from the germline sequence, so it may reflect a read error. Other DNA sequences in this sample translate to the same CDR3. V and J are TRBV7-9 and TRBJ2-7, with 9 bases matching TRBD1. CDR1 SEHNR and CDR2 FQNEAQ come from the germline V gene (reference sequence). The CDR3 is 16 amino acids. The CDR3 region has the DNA TGCGCCAGCAGCCCAAAAACCGGGACAGGGCCCTACGAGCAGTACTTC. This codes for CASSPKTGTGPYEQYF.

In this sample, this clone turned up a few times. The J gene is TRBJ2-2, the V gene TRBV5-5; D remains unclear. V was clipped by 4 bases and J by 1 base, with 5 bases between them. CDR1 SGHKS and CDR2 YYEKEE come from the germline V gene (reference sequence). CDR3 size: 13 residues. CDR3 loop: CASSIQNTGELFF. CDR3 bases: TGTGCCAGCAGCATACAGAACACCGGGGAGCTGTTTTTT.

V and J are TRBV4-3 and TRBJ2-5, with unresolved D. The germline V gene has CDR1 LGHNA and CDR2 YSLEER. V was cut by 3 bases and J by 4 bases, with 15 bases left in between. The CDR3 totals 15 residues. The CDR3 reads CASSHGFDRRETQYF. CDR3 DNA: TGCGCCAGCAGCCACGGTTTCGACCGGCGAGAGACCCAGTACTTC.

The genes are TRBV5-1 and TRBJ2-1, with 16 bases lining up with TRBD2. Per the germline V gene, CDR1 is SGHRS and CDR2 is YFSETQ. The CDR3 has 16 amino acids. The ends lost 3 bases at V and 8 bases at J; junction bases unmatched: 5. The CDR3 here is CASSYGTSGREDEQFF. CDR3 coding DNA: TGCGCCAGCAGCTACGGGACTAGCGGGAGGGAGGATGAGCAGTTCTTC.

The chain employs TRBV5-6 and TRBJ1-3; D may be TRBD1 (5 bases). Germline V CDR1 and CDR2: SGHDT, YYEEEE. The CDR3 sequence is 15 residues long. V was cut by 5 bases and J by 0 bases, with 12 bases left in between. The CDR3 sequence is CASSSQGSSGNTIYF. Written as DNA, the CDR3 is TGTGCCAGCAGTTCTCAGGGTTCCTCTGGAAACACCATATATTTT. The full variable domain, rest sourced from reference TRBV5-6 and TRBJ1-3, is DAGVTQSPTHLIKTRGQQVTLRCSPKSGHDTVSWYQQALGQGPQFIFQYYEEEERQRGNFPDRFSGHQFPNYSSELNVNALLLGDSALYLCASSSQGSSGNTIYFGEGSWLTVV.

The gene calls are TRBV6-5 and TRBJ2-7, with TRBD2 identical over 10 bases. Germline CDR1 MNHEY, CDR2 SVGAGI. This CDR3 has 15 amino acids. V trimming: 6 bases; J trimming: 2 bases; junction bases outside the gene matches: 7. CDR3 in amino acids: CASSPEAGGTYEQYF. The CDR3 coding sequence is TGTGCCAGCAGCCCAGAAGCGGGAGGGACCTACGAGCAGTACTTC.

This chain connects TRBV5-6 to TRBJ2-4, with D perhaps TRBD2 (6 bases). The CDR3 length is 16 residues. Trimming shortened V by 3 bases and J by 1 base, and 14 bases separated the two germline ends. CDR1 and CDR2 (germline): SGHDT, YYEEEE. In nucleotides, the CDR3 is TGTGCCAGCAGCTCAGGAACGGCGGGGGCCAAAAACATTCAGTACTTC. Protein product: CASSSGTAGAKNIQYF. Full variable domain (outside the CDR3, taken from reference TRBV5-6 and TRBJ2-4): DAGVTQSPTHLIKTRGQQVTLRCSPKSGHDTVSWYQQALGQGPQFIFQYYEEEERQRGNFPDRFSGHQFPNYSSELNVNALLLGDSALYLCASSSGTAGAKNIQYFGAGTRLSVL.

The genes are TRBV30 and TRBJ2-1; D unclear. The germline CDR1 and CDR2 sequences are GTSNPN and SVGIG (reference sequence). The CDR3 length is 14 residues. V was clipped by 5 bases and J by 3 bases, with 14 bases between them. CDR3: CAWSLGYSYNEQFF. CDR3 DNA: TGTGCCTGGTCGTTGGGGTATAGCTACAATGAGCAGTTCTTC.

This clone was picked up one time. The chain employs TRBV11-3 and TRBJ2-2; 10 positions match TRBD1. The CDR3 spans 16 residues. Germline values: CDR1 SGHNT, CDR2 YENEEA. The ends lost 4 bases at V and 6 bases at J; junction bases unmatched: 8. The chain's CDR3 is CASSSPGTGASGELFF. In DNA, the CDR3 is TGTGCCAGCAGCTCCCCCGGGACAGGGGCCTCCGGGGAGCTGTTTTTT.

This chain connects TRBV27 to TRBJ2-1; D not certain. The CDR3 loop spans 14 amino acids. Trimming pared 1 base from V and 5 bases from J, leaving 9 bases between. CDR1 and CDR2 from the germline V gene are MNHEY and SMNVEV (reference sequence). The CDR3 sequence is CASSLFGADNEQFF. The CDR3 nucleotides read TGTGCCAGCAGTTTATTTGGTGCGGACAATGAGCAGTTCTTC.

CDR3 sequence (DNA): TGTGCCAGCAGCGTAGAGGGAGGTAGCACAGATACGCAGTATTTT. It is translated as CASSVEGGSTDTQYF. The chain carries TRBV9 and TRBJ2-3; D perhaps matches TRBD2 (6 bases). In germline, CDR1 is SGDLS, CDR2 YYNGEE. Between the trimmed V and J ends, which lost 0 bases and 0 bases, there was a span of 8 bases. The CDR3 runs 15 residues.

The CDR3 region has the DNA TGTGCCAGCACTAGCAGCCTGGCGGAGACCCAGTACTTC. Amino acids: CASTSSLAETQYF. V is TRBV6-6 and J is TRBJ2-5; D might be TRBD2 (5 bases). The V gene's germline CDR1 is MNHNY and CDR2 SVGAGI (reference sequence). This CDR3 spans 13 amino acids. V shed 7 bases and J shed 5 bases, with 14 bases lying between them.

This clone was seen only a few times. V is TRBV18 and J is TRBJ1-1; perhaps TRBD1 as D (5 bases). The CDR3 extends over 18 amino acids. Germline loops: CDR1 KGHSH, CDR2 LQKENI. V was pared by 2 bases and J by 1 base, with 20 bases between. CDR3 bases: TGTGCCAGCTCACCAATGGCCCCAGGGAAAGTAAGGAACACTGAAGCTTTCTTT. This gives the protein CASSPMAPGKVRNTEAFF. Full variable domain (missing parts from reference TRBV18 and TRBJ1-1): NAGVMQNPRHLVRRRGQEARLRCSPMKGHSHVYWYRQLPEEGLKFMVYLQKENIIDESGMPKERFSAEFPKEGPSILRIQQVVRGDSAAYFCASSPMAPGKVRNTEAFFGQGTRLTVV.

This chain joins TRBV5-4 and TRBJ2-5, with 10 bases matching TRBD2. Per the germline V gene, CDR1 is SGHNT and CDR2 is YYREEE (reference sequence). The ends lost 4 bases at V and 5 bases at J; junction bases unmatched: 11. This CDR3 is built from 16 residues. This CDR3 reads CASSHKREGGKETQYF. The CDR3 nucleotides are TGTGCCAGCAGCCACAAGCGGGAGGGGGGGAAGGAGACCCAGTACTTC.

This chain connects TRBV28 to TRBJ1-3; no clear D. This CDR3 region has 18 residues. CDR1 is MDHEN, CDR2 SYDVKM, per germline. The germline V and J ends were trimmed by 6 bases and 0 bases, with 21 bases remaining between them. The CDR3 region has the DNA TGTGCCAGCAGAACTCCCTCCGAAGGATCCTCCTCTGGAAACACCATATATTTT. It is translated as CASRTPSEGSSSGNTIYF. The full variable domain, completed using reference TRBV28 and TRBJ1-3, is DVKVTQSSRYLVKRTGEKVFLECVQDMDHENMFWYRQDPGLGLRLIYFSYDVKMKEKGDIPEGYSVSREKKERFSLILESASTNQTSMYLCASRTPSEGSSSGNTIYFGEGSWLTVV.

The CDR3 reads CAWSVSGGPRETQYF. CDR3 nucleotide sequence: TGTGCCTGGAGTGTATCGGGAGGGCCAAGGGAGACCCAGTACTTC. The chain couples TRBV30 to TRBJ2-5, with 8 bases lining up with TRBD2. The junction had 8 bases not matched to a gene; V was cut back by 0 bases and J by 5 bases. The CDR3 covers 15 residues. CDR1 and CDR2 (germline): GTSNPN, SVGIG (reference sequence).

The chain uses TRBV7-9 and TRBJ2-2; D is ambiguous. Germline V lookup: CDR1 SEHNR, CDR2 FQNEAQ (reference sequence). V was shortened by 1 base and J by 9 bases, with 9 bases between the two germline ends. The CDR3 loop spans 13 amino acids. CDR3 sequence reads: CASSLGAERELFF. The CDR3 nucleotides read TGTGCCAGCAGCTTAGGGGCGGAAAGGGAGCTGTTTTTT.